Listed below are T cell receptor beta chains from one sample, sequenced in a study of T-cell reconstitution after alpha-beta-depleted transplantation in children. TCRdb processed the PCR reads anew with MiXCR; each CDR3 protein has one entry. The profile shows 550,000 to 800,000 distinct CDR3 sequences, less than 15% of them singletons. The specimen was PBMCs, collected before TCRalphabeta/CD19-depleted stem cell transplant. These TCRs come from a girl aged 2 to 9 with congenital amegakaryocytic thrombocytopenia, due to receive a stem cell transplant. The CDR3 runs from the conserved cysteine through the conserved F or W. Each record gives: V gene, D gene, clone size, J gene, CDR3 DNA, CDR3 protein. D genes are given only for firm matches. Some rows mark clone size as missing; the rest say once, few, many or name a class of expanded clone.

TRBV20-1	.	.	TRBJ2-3	TGCAGTGCGGCCTCCGGACTCCTCCCCACAGATACGCAGTATTTT	CSAASGLLPTDTQYF
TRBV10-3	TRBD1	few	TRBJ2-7	TGTGCCATCAGTGAGTCACAGTCATACGAGGACAGGAACTTCTACGAGCAGTACTTC	CAISESQSYEDRNFYEQYF
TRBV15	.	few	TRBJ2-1	TGTGCCACCAGCAGCGACGTTGAGCAGTTCTTC	CATSSDVEQFF
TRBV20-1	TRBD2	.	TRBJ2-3	TGCAGTGCGCAGACTAGCGGGAGCTGGGCAGATACGCAGTATTTT	CSAQTSGSWADTQYF
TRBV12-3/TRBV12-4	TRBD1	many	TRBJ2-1	TGTGCCAGCAGTCTACCGGGACAGGGTATGAATGAGCAGTTCTTC	CASSLPGQGMNEQFF
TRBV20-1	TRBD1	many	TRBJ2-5	TGCAGTGCTAGAGAGGGGACAGCGTTACCAGAGACCCAGTACTTC	CSAREGTALPETQYF
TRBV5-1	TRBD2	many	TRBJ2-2	TGCGCCAGCAGCTTGGAGACTAGCGAAACCGGGGAGCTGTTTTTT	CASSLETSETGELFF
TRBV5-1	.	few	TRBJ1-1	TGCGCCAGCAGCTTGAGTAGGGGAGGGAACACTGAAGCTTTCTTT	CASSLSRGGNTEAFF
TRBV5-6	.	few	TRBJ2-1	TGTGCCAGCAGCGCCCGGGCGGGGGAGCAGTTCTTC	CASSARAGEQFF
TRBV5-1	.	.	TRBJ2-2	TGCGCCAGCAGCTATGCGGGGAGAGGAACCGGGGAGCTGTTTTTT	CASSYAGRGTGELFF
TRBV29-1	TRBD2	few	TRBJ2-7	TGCAGCGTTGGTAGCGGGAGCAACTCCTACGAGCAGTACTTC	CSVGSGSNSYEQYF
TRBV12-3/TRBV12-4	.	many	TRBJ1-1	TGTGCCAGCAGCCTGGGACCGAGTGAAGCTTTCTTT	CASSLGPSEAFF
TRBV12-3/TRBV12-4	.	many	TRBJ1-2	TGTGCCAGCAGTTTCTCGGGCTCTGAGGGCTACACCTTC	CASSFSGSEGYTF
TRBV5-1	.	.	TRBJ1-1	TGCGCCAGCAGCTTGCAAACAGGGACCACTGAAGCTTTCTTT	CASSLQTGTTEAFF
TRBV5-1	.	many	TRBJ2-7	TGCGCCAGCAGCTTGGGCCCCTTTCTCGGTGAGGACGAGCAGTACTTC	CASSLGPFLGEDEQYF
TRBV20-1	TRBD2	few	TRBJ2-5	TGCAGTGCCAAGGGGACTAGCGGGAGGGCCTCATTGGAGACCCAGTACTTC	CSAKGTSGRASLETQYF
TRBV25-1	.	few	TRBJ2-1	TGTGCCAGCAGTGAGATGGCCAATGAGCAGTTCTTC	CASSEMANEQFF
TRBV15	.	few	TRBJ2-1	TGTGCCACCGCCGGGCGGAAAGACTACAATGAGCAGTTCTTC	CATAGRKDYNEQFF
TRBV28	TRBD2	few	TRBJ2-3	TGTGCCAGCAGACCCACTGCGGCGGGAGAGCACGATACGCAGTATTTT	CASRPTAAGEHDTQYF
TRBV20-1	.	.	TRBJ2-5	TGCAGTGCTAGATTACCGGGACTCCCTCAAGAGACCCAGTACTTC	CSARLPGLPQETQYF
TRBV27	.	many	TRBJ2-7	TGTGCCAGCAGTAGGTCGTTGGACAGAACCTACGAGCAGTACTTC	CASSRSLDRTYEQYF
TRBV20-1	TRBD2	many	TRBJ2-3	TGCAGTGCTAGCCTAGCGGGACCCACAGATACGCAGTATTTT	CSASLAGPTDTQYF
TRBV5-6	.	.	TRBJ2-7	TGTGCCAGCAGCTTGGGACCGGAGCGCAGGATTTACGAGCAGTACTTC	CASSLGPERRIYEQYF
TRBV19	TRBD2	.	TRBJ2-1	TGTGCCAGTAGTATATCGGGAGGGCAAAAGTTCTTC	CASSISGGQKFF